This TCR beta chain was sequenced for a study of shared clonotypes between healthy human individuals. After removal of 3 bases from V and 3 bases from J, the junction contained 7 bases not matched to a gene. The CDR3 is made up of 16 amino acids. Germline V gives CDR1 KGHSH, CDR2 LQKENI. Notes on the study in general: All-four-donor shared clonotypes had higher generation probabilities than non-shared clonotypes did. Naive subsets generally had larger estimated richness than memory subsets.

With respect to this clone: The antigen remains unidentified.

Under the authors' procedure: Filtering differed since immunoSEQ provided only junctions, with no quality scores. The data were produced by immunoSEQ multiplex PCR, yet TCRdb's version contains in-frame clones alone and is incomplete. That table is the source of V, J and clone size, and D and trimming were worked out from the DNA. This table has some 1.5 million clones, around 97% appearing once. The genes are TRBV18 and TRBJ1-3; TRBD1 matches 8 bases. The origin of this receptor is a man under 40 in good health. Sequencing was done on a sample of naive CD4+ T cells sorted from blood. This sample's subset: CD45RA+ positively selected. CDR3 sequence: CASSPSGGTGGNTIYF. The CDR3, as DNA: TGTGCCAGCTCACCCTCGGGAGGGACAGGTGGAAACACCATATATTTT. Drawing the rest from reference TRBV18 and TRBJ1-3, the complete variable domain is NAGVMQNPRHLVRRRGQEARLRCSPMKGHSHVYWYRQLPEEGLKFMVYLQKENIIDESGMPKERFSAEFPKEGPSILRIQQVVRGDSAAYFCASSPSGGTGGNTIYFGEGSWLTVV.